What follows are 14 T cell receptor beta chains derived from one specimen sequenced in a study of shared clonotypes between healthy human individuals. Produced via immunoSEQ multiplex PCR; TCRdb's table is partial and in-frame only. The table lists a few hundred thousand clones, 90% to 97% of them singletons. Sequencing was done on a sample of memory CD8+ T cells sorted from blood. Regarding subset: CD45RO+ cells pooled with CCR7-negative TemRA cells. The receptor source for this set is a man under 40 in good health.

This clone was seen just once. The V gene is TRBV9, the J gene TRBJ1-2, with D possibly matching TRBD1 (5 bases). V was clipped by 6 bases and J by 5 bases, with 11 bases between them. The CDR3 extends over 12 amino acids. The germline V gene has CDR1 SGDLS and CDR2 YYNGEE. The CDR3 DNA sequence: TGTGCCAGCAACCGAGGGGCTTATGGCTACACCTTC. Its translation is CASNRGAYGYTF.

The chain recombines TRBV5-6 with TRBJ1-6; D might be TRBD1 (5 bases). CDR1 is SGHDT, CDR2 YYEEEE, per germline. Trimming left V 3 bases short and J 15 bases short, with 16 bases between. CDR3 size: 13 residues. CDR3 in amino acids: CASSSGEGLLLHF. The CDR3 coding sequence is TGTGCCAGCAGCTCTGGTGAGGGGTTACTCCTCCACTTT.

V usage is TRBV5-8 and J usage is TRBJ1-1; possible D gene TRBD1, 5 bases. The CDR3 has 14 amino acids. V lost 1 base, J lost 4 bases, and 11 bases lay in between. Germline V gene lookup returns CDR1 SGHTS and CDR2 YDEGEE. Written as DNA, the CDR3 is TGTGCCAGCAGCTTGTGGGGGAGCGGCACTGAAGCTTTCTTT. Translation: CASSLWGSGTEAFF. The whole variable domain, filled in from reference TRBV5-8 and TRBJ1-1, reads EAGVTQSPTHLIKTRGQQATLRCSPISGHTSVYWYQQALGLGLQFLLWYDEGEERNRGNFPPRFSGRQFPNYSSELNVNALELEDSALYLCASSLWGSGTEAFFGQGTRLTVV.

The chain employs TRBV4-1 and TRBJ2-1; 9 bases are a match to TRBD2. Germline assignment: CDR1 MGHRA and CDR2 YSYEKL. With 0 bases clipped from V and 0 bases from J, the junction kept 6 bases outside the gene matches. The CDR3 length is 18 residues. CDR3 coding DNA: TGCGCCAGCAGCCAAGATTTTTCGCGGGGGGGCTCCTACAATGAGCAGTTCTTC. Its translation is CASSQDFSRGGSYNEQFF.

The chain joins TRBV4-2 to TRBJ2-1; 7 bases line up with TRBD2. V lost 2 bases, J lost 7 bases, and 17 bases stayed unmatched. Looked up from germline, CDR1 is LGHNA and CDR2 is YNFKEQ. The CDR3 contains 18 residues. Written as DNA, the CDR3 is TGTGCCAGCAGCCAACTCTCGGCCGGGGGAGGGCCGGGTAATGAGCAGTTCTTC. It specifies CASSQLSAGGGPGNEQFF.

This sequence joins TRBV2 and TRBJ2-5; D is ambiguous. Germline values: CDR1 SNHLY, CDR2 FYNNEI. This CDR3 is 14 amino acids long. Trimming removed 7 bases at V and 2 bases at J, with 14 bases between. The CDR3 sequence is CASNHRTGQETQYF. CDR3 DNA: TGTGCCAGCAACCACCGGACGGGTCAAGAGACCCAGTACTTC.

J is TRBJ1-3 and V is TRBV5-1, with a weak D call TRBD1 (5 bases). CDR1 and CDR2 from the germline V gene are SGHRS and YFSETQ. V was trimmed by 2 bases and J by 0 bases, leaving 12 bases between them. The CDR3 spans 16 residues. DNA for the CDR3: TGCGCCAGCAGCTTCGAAACAGGAGTCTCTGGAAACACCATATATTTT. It is translated as CASSFETGVSGNTIYF.

This clone was picked up one time. J is TRBJ2-3 and V is TRBV6-1; D is undetermined. Trimming stripped 7 bases from V and 0 bases from J, with 8 bases between. Germline lookup yields CDR1 MNHNS and CDR2 SASEGT. The CDR3 is 13 residues long. The CDR3 DNA sequence: TGTGCCAGCACGGCGGAGAGCACAGATACGCAGTATTTT. Encoded protein: CASTAESTDTQYF.

V gene TRBV6-1 combines with J gene TRBJ2-2; D call uncertain. V shed 7 bases and J shed 2 bases, with 8 bases lying between them. The germline V gene has CDR1 MNHNS and CDR2 SASEGT. The CDR3 consists of 13 residues. The CDR3 DNA sequence: TGTGCCAGCAACAAGGGAAACACCGGGGAGCTGTTTTTT. It codes for CASNKGNTGELFF.

V is TRBV9 and J is TRBJ2-3, with D maybe TRBD2 (6 bases). The CDR3 sequence is 14 residues long. With 4 bases removed from V and 4 bases from J, the gap between germline ends came to 13 bases. Looked up from germline, CDR1 is SGDLS and CDR2 is YYNGEE. The CDR3 DNA reads as TGTGCCAGCAGCCATGGGACTTACTCAGATACGCAGTATTTT. Its protein product is CASSHGTYSDTQYF.

The chain couples TRBV29-1 to TRBJ2-3, with 9 bases matching TRBD2. The ends lost 0 bases at V and 6 bases at J; junction bases unmatched: 7. Germline V lookup: CDR1 SQVTM, CDR2 ANQGSEA. This CDR3 is built from 15 residues. The CDR3 DNA sequence: TGCAGCGTTGAAGAGGCGGCGGGAGGGTTGGATACGCAGTATTTT. Amino acid sequence: CSVEEAAGGLDTQYF.

The CDR3 region has the DNA TGTGCCAGAATGGCGGGGTTCTCCTACGAGCAGTACTTC. It codes for CARMAGFSYEQYF. The J gene is TRBJ2-7, the V gene TRBV6-1; possible D gene TRBD2, 6 bases. V was shortened by 9 bases and J by 0 bases, with 12 bases between the two germline ends. Looked up from germline, CDR1 is MNHNS and CDR2 is SASEGT. The length of the CDR3 is 13 residues.

This sequence joins TRBV21-1 and TRBJ1-5; TRBD1 was called by the table and not checked on the DNA. TRBV21-1 is a pseudogene locus. The CDR3 length is 16 residues. CDR3 sequence (DNA): TGTGCCAGCAGCAAAACGTACCGGGACAACAATCAGCCCCAGCATTTT. Protein sequence: CASSKTYRDNNQPQHF.

This clone was found once. The J gene is TRBJ2-2, the V gene TRBV5-1, with 13 bases identical to TRBD2. V dropped 4 bases and J dropped 1; count of bases not matched to a gene: 7. The CDR3 covers 18 residues. Per the germline V gene, CDR1 is SGHRS and CDR2 is YFSETQ. CDR3 nucleotides: TGCGCCAGCAGCAGGCGGACTAGCGGGAGATTGAACACCGGGGAGCTGTTTTTT. Translating it yields CASSRRTSGRLNTGELFF.